This T cell receptor (beta chain) was captured by sequencing in a study of blood T cell repertoires in COVID-19. V was cut by 1 base and J by 3 bases, with 11 bases left in between. CDR3 size: 15 residues. In germline, CDR1 is SGHRS, CDR2 YFSETQ. Participant-reported clinical history was the basis for cohort assignment. This clone was seen once. Profiling relied on immunoSEQ multiplex PCR, and the TCRdb table lists in-frame clones only, not all of them. The profile shows some 260,000 clones, around 84% of them singletons. This sequence joins TRBV5-1 and TRBJ1-3; D is ambiguous. The clonotype comes from a man aged 25-40 years with acute COVID-19. Sequencing input: PBMCs or T cells enriched from blood (not recorded which). CDR3 in DNA: TGCGCCAGCAGCTTGTTCCGGGGAAGTGGAAACACCATATATTTT. Translating gives CASSLFRGSGNTIYF.